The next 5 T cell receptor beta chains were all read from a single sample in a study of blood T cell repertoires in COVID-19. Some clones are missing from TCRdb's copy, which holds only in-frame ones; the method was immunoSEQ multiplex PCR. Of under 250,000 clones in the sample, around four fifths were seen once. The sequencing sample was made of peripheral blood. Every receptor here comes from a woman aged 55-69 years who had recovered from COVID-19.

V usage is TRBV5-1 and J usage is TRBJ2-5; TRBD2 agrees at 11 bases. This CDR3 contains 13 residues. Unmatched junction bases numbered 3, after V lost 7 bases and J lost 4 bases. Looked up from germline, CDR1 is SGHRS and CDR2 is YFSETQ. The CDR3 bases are TGCGCCAGCCGACTAGCGGGGCGAGAGACCCAGTACTTC. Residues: CASRLAGRETQYF.

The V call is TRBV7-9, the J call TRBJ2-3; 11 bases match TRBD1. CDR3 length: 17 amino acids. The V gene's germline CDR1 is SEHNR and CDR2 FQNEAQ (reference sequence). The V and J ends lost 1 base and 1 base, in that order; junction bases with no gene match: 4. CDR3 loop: CASSLVGTGGRTDTQYF. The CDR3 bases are TGTGCCAGCAGCTTAGTTGGGACAGGGGGTCGCACAGATACGCAGTATTTT.

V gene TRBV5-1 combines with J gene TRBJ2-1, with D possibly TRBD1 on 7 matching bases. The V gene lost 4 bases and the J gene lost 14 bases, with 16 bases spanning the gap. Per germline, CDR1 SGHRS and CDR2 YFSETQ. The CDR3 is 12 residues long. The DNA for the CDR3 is TGCGCCAGCAGCGGGGGGACAGAATTAAAGTTCTTC. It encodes CASSGGTELKFF.

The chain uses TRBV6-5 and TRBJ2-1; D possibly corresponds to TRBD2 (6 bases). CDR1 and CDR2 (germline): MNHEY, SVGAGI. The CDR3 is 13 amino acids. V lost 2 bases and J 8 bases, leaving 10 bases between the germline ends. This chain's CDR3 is CASSYAGFDEQFF. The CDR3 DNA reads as TGTGCCAGCAGTTACGCGGGGTTTGATGAGCAGTTCTTC.

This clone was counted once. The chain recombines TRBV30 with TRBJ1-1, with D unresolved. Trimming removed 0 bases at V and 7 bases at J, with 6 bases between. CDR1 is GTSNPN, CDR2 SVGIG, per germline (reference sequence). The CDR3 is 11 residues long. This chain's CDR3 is CAWSVVLEAFF. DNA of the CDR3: TGTGCCTGGAGTGTTGTCCTTGAAGCTTTCTTT. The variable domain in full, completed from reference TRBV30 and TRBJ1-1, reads SQTIHQWPATLVQPVGSPLSLECTVEGTSNPNLYWYRQAAGRGLQLLFYSVGIGQISSEVPQNLSASRPQDRQFILSSKKLLLSDSGFYLCAWSVVLEAFFGQGTRLTVV.